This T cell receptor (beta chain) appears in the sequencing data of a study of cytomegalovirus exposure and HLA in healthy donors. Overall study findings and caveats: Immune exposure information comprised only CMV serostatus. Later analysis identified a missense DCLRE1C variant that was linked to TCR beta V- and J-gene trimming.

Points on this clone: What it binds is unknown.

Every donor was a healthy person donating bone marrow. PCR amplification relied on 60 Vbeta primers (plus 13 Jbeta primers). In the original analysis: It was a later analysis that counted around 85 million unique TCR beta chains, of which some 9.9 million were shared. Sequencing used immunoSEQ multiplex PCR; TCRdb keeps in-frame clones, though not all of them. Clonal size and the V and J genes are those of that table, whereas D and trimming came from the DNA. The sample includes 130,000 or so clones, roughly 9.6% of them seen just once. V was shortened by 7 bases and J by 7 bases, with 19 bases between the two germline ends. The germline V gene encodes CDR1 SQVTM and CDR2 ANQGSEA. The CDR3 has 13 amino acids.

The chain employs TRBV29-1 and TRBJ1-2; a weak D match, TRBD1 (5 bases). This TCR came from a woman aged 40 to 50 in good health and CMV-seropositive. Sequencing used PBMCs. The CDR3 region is CSALGDSPGGYTF. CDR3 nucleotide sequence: TGCAGCGCCCTCGGGGACTCCCCAGGTGGCTACACCTTC.